The T cell receptor beta chain described here comes from a study of T cell responses to AZD1222 COVID-19 vaccine. CDR1 and CDR2 (germline): SGHRS, YFSETQ. There are 15 residues in the CDR3. Trimming removed 0 bases at V and 3 bases at J, with 10 bases between. Generated by immunoSEQ multiplex PCR, the TCRdb table keeps only in-frame clones and is missing some. The profile shows under 20,000 clones, roughly 76% of them singletons. Whole-study findings and limits: None of the repertoires were sampled until the peak T cell response had passed.

In the case of this clone: Antigen specificity is unknown.

The material sequenced was peripheral blood, taken 28 days after the second AZD1222 dose. The genes are TRBV5-1 and TRBJ2-1, with a possible D match to TRBD1 (5 bases). The receptor was isolated from an adult who received the AZD1222 COVID-19 vaccine. CDR3 sequence (DNA): TGCGCCAGCAGCTTGGTAAGGGGATTCTACAATGAGCAGTTCTTC. It translates to CASSLVRGFYNEQFF.